This T cell receptor beta chain was profiled in a study of blood T cell repertoires in COVID-19. The V end was cut by 2 bases, the J end by 6 bases, with 10 bases between. The CDR3 extends over 13 amino acids. From germline, CDR1 is MNHEY and CDR2 SMNVEV (reference sequence). This clone has more than one count but fewer than ten. Profiling relied on immunoSEQ multiplex PCR, and the TCRdb table lists in-frame clones only, not all of them. The sample contains around 200,000 clones, over 75% of which appear only once. This TCR came from a woman over 75 with active or convalescent COVID-19. Sequencing was carried out using peripheral blood. The genes are TRBV27 and TRBJ1-1; D gene ambiguous. CDR3 sequence reads: CASSLNNEPEAFF. For the CDR3, the DNA is TGTGCCAGCAGTTTAAATAATGAGCCTGAAGCTTTCTTT.